This passage covers 32 T cell receptor beta chains from one sample sequenced in a study of blood T cell repertoires in COVID-19. Repertoires were generated with immunoSEQ multiplex PCR, while TCRdb's copy carries only in-frame clones and drops some. The sample has about 240,000 clones, 86% seen once. Input material: PBMCs or T cells enriched from blood (not recorded which). The source is a middle-aged woman with acute COVID-19.

This clone was counted only a few times. The chain employs TRBV6-5 and TRBJ2-1; 7 bases are a match to TRBD2. The CDR3 totals 15 residues. Germline CDR1 reads MNHEY; CDR2 reads SVGAGI. V lost 5 bases, J lost 9 bases, and 13 bases stayed unmatched. The CDR3 nucleotides read TGTGCCAGCAGTCTAAGCGGGATCCGATCAAGTGAGCAGTTCTTC. It encodes CASSLSGIRSSEQFF.

V gene TRBV12-3 or TRBV12-4 combines with J gene TRBJ1-1, with 7 bases matching TRBD1. The ends lost 5 bases at V and 8 bases at J; junction bases unmatched: 8. The CDR3 contains 13 residues. The CDR3 sequence is CASSVLRQGEAFF. CDR3 DNA sequence: TGTGCCAGCAGTGTACTAAGACAGGGCGAAGCTTTCTTT.

The V and J genes are TRBV7-9 and TRBJ2-1, with D possibly matching TRBD2 (5 bases). This CDR3 is 12 amino acids long. V was pared by 3 bases and J by 7 bases, with 7 bases between. Germline CDR1 is SEHNR and CDR2 is FQNEAQ (reference sequence). For the CDR3, the DNA is TGTGCCAGCAGCTTCCCGGGAAATGAGCAGTTCTTC. As protein: CASSFPGNEQFF. Supplemented by reference TRBV7-9 and TRBJ2-1, the full variable domain reads DTGVSQNPRHKITKRGQNVTFRCDPISEHNRLYWYRQTLGQGPEFLTYFQNEAQLEKSRLLSDRFSAERPKGSFSTLEIQRTEQGDSAMYLCASSFPGNEQFFGPGTRLTVL.

This chain joins TRBV15 and TRBJ2-2, with D hard to call. The CDR3 extends over 13 amino acids. Germline assignment: CDR1 LNHNV and CDR2 YYDKDF (reference sequence). Trimming left V 0 bases short and J 7 bases short, with 6 bases between. The CDR3 DNA is TGTGCCACCAGCAGAGATCTTATCGGGGAGCTGTTTTTT. Protein product: CATSRDLIGELFF. The variable domain in full, with the rest retrieved from reference TRBV15 and TRBJ2-2, is DAMVIQNPRYQVTQFGKPVTLSCSQTLNHNVMYWYQQKSSQAPKLLFHYYDKDFNNEADTPDNFQSRRPNTSFCFLDIRSPGLGDTAMYLCATSRDLIGELFFGEGSRLTVL.

This chain joins TRBV5-4 and TRBJ2-7; 8 bases fit TRBD2. The CDR3 has 14 residues. Losses at the gene ends were 4 bases for V and 7 bases for J; bases not matched to a gene: 10. CDR1 is SGHNT and CDR2 is YYREEE in the germline V gene (reference sequence). CDR3 sequence (DNA): TGTGCCAGCAGCGTGGCCGGGACTAGGAGAGAGCAGTACTTC. It is translated as CASSVAGTRREQYF.

The J gene is TRBJ1-4, the V gene TRBV5-1; 7 bases map to TRBD1. CDR1 is SGHRS, CDR2 YFSETQ, per germline. The CDR3 extends over 19 amino acids. J was trimmed by 3 bases and V by 4 bases; bases with no gene match: 18. CDR3 DNA: TGCGCCAGCAGCCTTTTTTCCCCTTCACAGGGGCCGGCTAATGAAAAACTGTTTTTT. Protein sequence: CASSLFSPSQGPANEKLFF. Together with reference TRBV5-1 and TRBJ1-4, the CDR3 gives the full variable domain: KAGVTQTPRYLIKTRGQQVTLSCSPISGHRSVSWYQQTPGQGLQFLFEYFSETQRNKGNFPGRFSGRQFSNSRSEMNVSTLELGDSALYLCASSLFSPSQGPANEKLFFGSGTQLSVL.

The chain links TRBV7-8 to TRBJ2-7; 8 bases map to TRBD1. From germline, CDR1 is SGHVS and CDR2 FQNEAQ. This CDR3 region has 13 residues. V lost 5 bases to trimming and J lost 5 bases; unmatched junction nucleotides: 5. The CDR3 DNA is TGTGCCAGCAGCCCCGGACAGGGACACGAGCAGTACTTC. It is translated as CASSPGQGHEQYF.

The DNA for the CDR3 is TGTGCCAGCAGCTTAGGGGGAGGGTCTCCCGGGGAGCTGTTTTTT. Residues: CASSLGGGSPGELFF. The rearrangement uses TRBV7-6 and TRBJ2-2, with TRBD2 matching over 7 bases. Germline CDR1 is SGHVS and CDR2 is FNYEAQ. Unmatched junction bases numbered 5, after V lost 1 base and J lost 6 bases. This CDR3 is built from 15 residues. The full variable domain, rest sourced from reference TRBV7-6 and TRBJ2-2, is GAGVSQSPRYKVTKRGQDVALRCDPISGHVSLYWYRQALGQGPEFLTYFNYEAQQDKSGLPNDRFSAERPEGSISTLTIQRTEQRDSAMYRCASSLGGGSPGELFFGEGSRLTVL.

This sequence joins TRBV4-1 and TRBJ2-5; D is perhaps TRBD2 (6 bases). Germline values: CDR1 MGHRA, CDR2 YSYEKL. CDR3 size: 16 residues. With 1 base removed from V and 2 bases from J, the gap between germline ends came to 14 bases. The chain's CDR3 is CASSQGPGGEQETQYF. Here the CDR3 DNA reads TGCGCCAGCAGCCAAGGACCGGGCGGGGAACAAGAGACCCAGTACTTC.

CDR3 in amino acids: CSASTSADFTDTQYF. The DNA of the CDR3 is TGCAGTGCTAGTACTAGCGCAGACTTCACAGATACGCAGTATTTT. The gene calls are TRBV20-1 and TRBJ2-3, with TRBD2 identical over 7 bases. The germline CDR1 and CDR2 sequences are DFQATT and SNEGSKA (reference sequence). Trimming at V came to 3 bases and at J to 2 bases, leaving 8 bases not matched to a gene. This CDR3 spans 15 amino acids.

In its sample, this clone was seen once. The chain joins TRBV29-1 to TRBJ2-7, with 14 bases lining up with TRBD2. This CDR3 contains 15 residues. J lost 3 bases, V lost 4 bases, and 5 bases had no gene match. Germline CDR1 reads SQVTM; CDR2 reads ANQGSEA. CDR3 residues: CSVGLAGGRSYEQYF. The CDR3 DNA reads TGCAGCGTTGGACTAGCGGGAGGGCGAAGCTACGAGCAGTACTTC.

The chain joins TRBV7-2 to TRBJ2-1, with TRBD2 matching 11 bases. V was clipped by 7 bases and J by 5 bases; unmatched bases: 4. CDR3 size: 14 residues. CDR1 is SGHTA, CDR2 FQGNSA, per germline. The CDR3 is CASIGTSGDNEQFF. CDR3 nucleotides: TGTGCCAGCATCGGGACTAGCGGAGACAATGAGCAGTTCTTC. The full variable domain, with the rest looked up from reference TRBV7-2 and TRBJ2-1, is GAGVSQSPSNKVTEKGKDVELRCDPISGHTALYWYRQSLGQGLEFLIYFQGNSAPDKSGLPSDRFSAERTGGSVSTLTIQRTQQEDSAVYLCASIGTSGDNEQFFGPGTRLTVL.

The V and J genes are TRBV29-1 and TRBJ2-7; possible D gene TRBD2, 6 bases. Germline loops: CDR1 SQVTM, CDR2 ANQGSEA. V gave up 6 bases and J gave up 6 bases, with 18 bases separating them. CDR3 size: 13 residues. CDR3 sequence: CSVVGGVGFEQYF. The CDR3 region has the DNA TGCAGCGTCGTGGGGGGTGTAGGGTTCGAGCAGTACTTC.

This chain connects TRBV10-2 to TRBJ2-1; D possibly corresponds to TRBD1 (6 bases). The CDR3 covers 16 residues. The germline gives CDR1 WSHSY, CDR2 SAAADI. The V end lost 2 bases, the J end lost 1 base, and 12 bases lay between the germline ends. Here the CDR3 reads CASSETPGESYNEQFF. CDR3 in DNA: TGCGCCAGCAGTGAGACCCCAGGGGAGTCCTACAATGAGCAGTTCTTC.

For the CDR3, the DNA is TGTGCCAGCAGTTACTCCCCCGGGACAGTCAATGAAAAACTGTTTTTT. Amino acids: CASSYSPGTVNEKLFF. The J gene is TRBJ1-4, the V gene TRBV6-2 or TRBV6-3; 7 bases fit TRBD1. Per germline, CDR1 MNHEY and CDR2 SVGEGT. There are 16 residues in the CDR3. J gave up 5 bases and V 0 bases, and 6 bases lay outside the gene matches.

Concerning this clone: Other DNA sequences within the sample encode an identical CDR3. The chain employs TRBV3-1 (or the pseudogene TRBV3-2) and TRBJ2-1, with 9 bases lining up with TRBD2. The germline V gene encodes CDR1 LGHDT and CDR2 YNNKEL (reference sequence). This CDR3 contains 15 residues. V was clipped by 0 bases and J by 10 bases; unmatched bases: 7. The CDR3 is CASSQELAGVGEQFF. The CDR3, as DNA: TGTGCCAGCAGCCAAGAGTTAGCGGGAGTGGGAGAGCAGTTCTTC.

With respect to this clone: The junction shows a germline mismatch at one end, possibly a read error. This chain links TRBV6-2 or TRBV6-3 with TRBJ2-7; 9 bases are shared with TRBD2. The CDR3 is 16 residues long. Germline assignment: CDR1 MNHEY and CDR2 SVGEGT. CDR3: CASSQSAGLARRIAIF. DNA of the CDR3: TGTGCCAGCAGCCAAAGCGCGGGACTAGCCCGTCGAATCGCAATTTTC.

The chain uses TRBV27 and TRBJ1-4; 7 bases align to TRBD1. With 5 bases clipped from V and 3 bases from J, the junction kept 9 bases outside the gene matches. Germline lookup yields CDR1 MNHEY and CDR2 SMNVEV (reference sequence). The CDR3 contains 16 residues. In nucleotides, the CDR3 is TGTGCCAGCAGTCCGAATCCGGGACAGCCTAATGAAAAACTGTTTTTT. Translation gives CASSPNPGQPNEKLFF.

This rearrangement joins TRBV11-2 to TRBJ2-7; perhaps TRBD1 as D (6 bases). V lost 5 bases, J lost 0 bases, and 11 bases lay in between. This CDR3 is 14 amino acids long. Germline assignment: CDR1 SGHAT and CDR2 FQNNGV. Written as DNA, the CDR3 is TGTGCCAGCAGCGACAGGAGTCACTCCTACGAGCAGTACTTC. Translation: CASSDRSHSYEQYF.

CDR3 in DNA: TGTGCCAGTAGTATAACCTTCGGGGGGGACACTGAAGCTTTCTTT. Translation: CASSITFGGDTEAFF. The chain joins TRBV19 to TRBJ1-1; a weak D match, TRBD1 (5 bases). CDR1 is LNHDA and CDR2 is SQIVND in the germline V gene (reference sequence). There are 15 residues in the CDR3. V was clipped by 2 bases and J by 3 bases, with 13 bases between them.

The genes are TRBV4-1 and TRBJ2-3; no firm D call. Germline V gives CDR1 MGHRA, CDR2 YSYEKL. The CDR3 spans 15 residues. With 0 bases removed from V and 0 bases from J, the gap between germline ends came to 7 bases. CDR3: CASSQDQKSTDTQYF. In nucleotides, the CDR3 is TGCGCCAGCAGCCAAGACCAAAAAAGCACAGATACGCAGTATTTT.

The chain uses TRBV19 and TRBJ2-7, with 9 bases aligning to TRBD2. The CDR3 extends over 15 amino acids. Trimming cost V 5 bases and J 0 bases; bases outside gene matches: 5. The germline V gene has CDR1 LNHDA and CDR2 SQIVND (reference sequence). The CDR3 DNA follows: TGTGCCAGTAGTCGAGCGGGAGGATCCTCCTACGAGCAGTACTTC. Translating gives CASSRAGGSSYEQYF.

The chain employs TRBV5-1 and TRBJ2-1; 7 nucleotides match TRBD1. With 0 bases clipped from V and 8 bases from J, the junction kept 5 bases outside the gene matches. There are 14 residues in the CDR3. Germline CDR1 is SGHRS and CDR2 is YFSETQ. CDR3 sequence: CASSLGSTGDEQFF. In DNA form, the CDR3 reads TGCGCCAGCAGCTTGGGAAGCACAGGGGATGAGCAGTTCTTC.

The chain links TRBV14 to TRBJ1-3, with unresolved D. CDR1 and CDR2 (germline): SGHDN, FVKESK. This CDR3 spans 18 amino acids. V was clipped by 0 bases and J by 0 bases, with 15 bases between them. CDR3 nucleotides: TGTGCCAGCAGCCAAGATCTGGAGTCGGCCGGCTCTGGAAACACCATATATTTT. Its translation is CASSQDLESAGSGNTIYF.

This rearrangement joins TRBV5-1 to TRBJ1-1, with a tentative D call TRBD1 (6 bases). CDR1 and CDR2 (germline): SGHRS, YFSETQ. Trimming pared 4 bases from V and 1 base from J, leaving 17 bases between. The CDR3 contains 16 residues. CDR3 coding DNA: TGCGCCAGCAGCCCGGCCGGCACAGGGCAGAACACTGAAGCTTTCTTT. It specifies CASSPAGTGQNTEAFF.

The chain employs TRBV27 and TRBJ1-3, with 9 bases lining up with TRBD1. This CDR3 has 15 residues. Germline V gives CDR1 MNHEY, CDR2 SMNVEV (reference sequence). Germline trimming cut 4 bases from V and 3 bases from J; bases unmatched to any gene: 4. The CDR3 nucleotides read TGTGCCAGCAGTTGGACAGGGGATCATGGAAACACCATATATTTT. Its protein is CASSWTGDHGNTIYF.

This clone was detected a few times. This chain links TRBV2 with TRBJ2-7, with D hard to call. Germline lookup yields CDR1 SNHLY and CDR2 FYNNEI. This CDR3 region has 17 residues. V was cut by 2 bases and J by 4 bases, with 21 bases left in between. CDR3 amino acids: CASSENPDFIGLYEQYF. CDR3 in DNA: TGTGCCAGCAGTGAAAACCCCGACTTTATAGGCCTTTACGAGCAGTACTTC.

V and J are TRBV7-9 and TRBJ2-1; tentatively, D is TRBD2 (6 bases). Trimming stripped 2 bases from V and 8 bases from J, with 13 bases between. The CDR3 loop spans 14 amino acids. Per germline, CDR1 SEHNR and CDR2 FQNEAQ (reference sequence). The CDR3 is CASSLSGVLDEQFF. CDR3 coding DNA: TGTGCCAGCAGCTTATCGGGGGTTCTAGATGAGCAGTTCTTC.

The V gene is TRBV19, the J gene TRBJ1-3; 9 bases are a match to TRBD1. The germline V gene has CDR1 LNHDA and CDR2 SQIVND (reference sequence). V lost 7 bases, J lost 4 bases, and 5 bases stayed unmatched. The CDR3 covers 14 residues. The CDR3 DNA reads as TGTGCCAGTAAGGACAGGGGCGGAGGAAACACCATATATTTT. It specifies CASKDRGGGNTIYF.

The J gene is TRBJ1-1, the V gene TRBV7-9; D is ambiguous. CDR1 is SEHNR and CDR2 is FQNEAQ in the germline V gene (reference sequence). The CDR3 is 13 amino acids. Trimming shortened V by 5 bases and J by 6 bases, and 13 bases separated the two germline ends. In DNA, the CDR3 is TGTGCCAGCAGCAATTACCGGGATCCTGAAGCTTTCTTT. Protein product: CASSNYRDPEAFF.

The chain joins TRBV19 to TRBJ1-1; D gene ambiguous. This CDR3 is built from 16 residues. V shed 4 bases and J shed 3 bases, with 18 bases lying between them. Germline values: CDR1 LNHDA, CDR2 SQIVND (reference sequence). The CDR3 sequence: CASSKTRGRRDTEAFF. Here the CDR3 DNA reads TGTGCCAGTAGTAAGACCCGGGGTCGGCGGGACACTGAAGCTTTCTTT.

The J gene is TRBJ2-1, the V gene TRBV21-1; the table gives TRBD2 as D, unverified against the DNA. TRBV21-1 is termed a pseudogene. The CDR3 covers 15 residues. The CDR3 loop reads CASSWMRGSYNEQFF. For the CDR3, the DNA is TGTGCCAGCAGCTGGATGCGGGGGTCCTACAATGAGCAGTTCTTC.